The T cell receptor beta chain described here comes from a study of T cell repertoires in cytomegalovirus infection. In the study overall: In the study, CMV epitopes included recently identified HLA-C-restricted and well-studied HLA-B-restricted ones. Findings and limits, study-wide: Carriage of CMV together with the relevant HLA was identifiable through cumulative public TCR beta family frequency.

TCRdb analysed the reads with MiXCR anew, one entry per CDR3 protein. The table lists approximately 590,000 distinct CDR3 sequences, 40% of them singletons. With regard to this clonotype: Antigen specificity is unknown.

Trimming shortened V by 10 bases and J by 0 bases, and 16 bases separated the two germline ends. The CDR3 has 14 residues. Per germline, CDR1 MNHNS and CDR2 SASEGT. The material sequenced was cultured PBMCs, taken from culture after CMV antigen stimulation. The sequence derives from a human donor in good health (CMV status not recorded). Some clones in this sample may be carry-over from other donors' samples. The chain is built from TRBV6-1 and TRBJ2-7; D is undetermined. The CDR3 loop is CATSYAEYSYEQYF. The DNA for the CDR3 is TGTGCCACCTCTTATGCGGAGTACTCCTACGAGCAGTACTTC.